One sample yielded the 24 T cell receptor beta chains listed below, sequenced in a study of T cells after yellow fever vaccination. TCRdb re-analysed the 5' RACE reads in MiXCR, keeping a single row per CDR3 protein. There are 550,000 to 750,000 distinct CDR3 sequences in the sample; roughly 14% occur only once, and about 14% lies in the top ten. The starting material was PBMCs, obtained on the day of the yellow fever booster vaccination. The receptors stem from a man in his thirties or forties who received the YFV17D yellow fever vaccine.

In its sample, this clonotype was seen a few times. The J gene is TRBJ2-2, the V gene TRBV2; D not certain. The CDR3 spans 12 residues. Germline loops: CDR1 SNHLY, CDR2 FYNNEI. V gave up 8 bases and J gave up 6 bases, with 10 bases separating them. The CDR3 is CASHQQSGELFF. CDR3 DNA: TGTGCCAGCCACCAGCAATCCGGGGAGCTGTTTTTT.

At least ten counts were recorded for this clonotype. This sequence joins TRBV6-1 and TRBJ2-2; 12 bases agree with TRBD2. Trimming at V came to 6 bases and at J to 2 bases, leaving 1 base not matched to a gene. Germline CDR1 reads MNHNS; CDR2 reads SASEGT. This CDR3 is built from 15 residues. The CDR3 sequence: CASRTSGSNTGELFF. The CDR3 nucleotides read TGTGCCAGCAGGACTAGCGGGAGTAACACCGGGGAGCTGTTTTTT.

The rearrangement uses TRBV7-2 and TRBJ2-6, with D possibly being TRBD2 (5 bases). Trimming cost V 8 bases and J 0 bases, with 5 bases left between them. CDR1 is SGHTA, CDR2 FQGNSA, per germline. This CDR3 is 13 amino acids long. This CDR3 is CTSGLSGANVLTF. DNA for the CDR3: TGTACCAGCGGACTCTCTGGGGCCAACGTCCTGACTTTC.

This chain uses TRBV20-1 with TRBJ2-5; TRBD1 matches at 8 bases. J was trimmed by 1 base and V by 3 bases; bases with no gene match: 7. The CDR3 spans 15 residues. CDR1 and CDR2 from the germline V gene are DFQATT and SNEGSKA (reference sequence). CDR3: CSARAPGTGQETQYF. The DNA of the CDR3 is TGCAGTGCTAGGGCCCCCGGGACAGGCCAAGAGACCCAGTACTTC.

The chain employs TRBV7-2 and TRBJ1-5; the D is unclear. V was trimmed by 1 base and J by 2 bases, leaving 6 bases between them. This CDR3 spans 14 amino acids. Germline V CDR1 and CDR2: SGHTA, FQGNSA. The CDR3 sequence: CASSLVVGNQPQHF. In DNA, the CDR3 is TGTGCCAGCAGCTTAGTCGTCGGCAATCAGCCCCAGCATTTT.

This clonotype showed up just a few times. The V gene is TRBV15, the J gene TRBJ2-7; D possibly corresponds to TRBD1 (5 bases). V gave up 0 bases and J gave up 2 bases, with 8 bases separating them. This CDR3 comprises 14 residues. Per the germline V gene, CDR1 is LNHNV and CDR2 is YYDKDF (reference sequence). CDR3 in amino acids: CATSRDPGTYEQYF. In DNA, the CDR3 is TGTGCCACCAGCAGAGATCCAGGGACCTACGAGCAGTACTTC.

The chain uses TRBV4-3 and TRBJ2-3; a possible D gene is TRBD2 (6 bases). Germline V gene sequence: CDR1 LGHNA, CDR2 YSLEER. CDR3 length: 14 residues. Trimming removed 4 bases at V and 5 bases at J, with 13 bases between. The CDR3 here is CASSRGLRQDTQYF. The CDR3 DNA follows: TGCGCCAGCAGCCGCGGACTAAGGCAAGATACGCAGTATTTT.

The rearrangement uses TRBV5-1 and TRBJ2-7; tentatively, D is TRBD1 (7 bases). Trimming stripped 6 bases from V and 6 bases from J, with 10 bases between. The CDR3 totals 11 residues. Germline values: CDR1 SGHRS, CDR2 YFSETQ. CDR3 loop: CASKEGAEQYF. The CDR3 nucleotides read TGCGCCAGCAAGGAGGGGGCCGAGCAGTACTTC.

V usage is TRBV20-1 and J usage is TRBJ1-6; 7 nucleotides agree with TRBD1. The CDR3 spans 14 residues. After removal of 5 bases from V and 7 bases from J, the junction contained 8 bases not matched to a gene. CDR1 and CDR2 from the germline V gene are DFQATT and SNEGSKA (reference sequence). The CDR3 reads CSAGQGGGNSPLHF. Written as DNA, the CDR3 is TGCAGTGCTGGTCAGGGGGGCGGGAATTCACCCCTCCACTTT.

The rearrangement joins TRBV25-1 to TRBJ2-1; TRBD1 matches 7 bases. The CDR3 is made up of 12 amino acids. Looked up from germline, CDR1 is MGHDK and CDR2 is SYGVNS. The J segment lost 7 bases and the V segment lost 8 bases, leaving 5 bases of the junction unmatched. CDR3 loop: CASWVRGNEQFF. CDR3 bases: TGTGCCAGCTGGGTCAGGGGGAATGAGCAGTTCTTC.

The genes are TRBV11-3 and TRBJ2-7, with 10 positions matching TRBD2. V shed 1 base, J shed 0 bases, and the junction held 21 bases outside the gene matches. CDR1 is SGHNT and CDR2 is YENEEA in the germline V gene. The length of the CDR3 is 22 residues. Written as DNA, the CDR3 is TGTGCCAGCAGCTTAGTAGTTCTAGCGGGAGACCCTACCCCATTAAGCTCCTACGAGCAGTACTTC. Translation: CASSLVVLAGDPTPLSSYEQYF.

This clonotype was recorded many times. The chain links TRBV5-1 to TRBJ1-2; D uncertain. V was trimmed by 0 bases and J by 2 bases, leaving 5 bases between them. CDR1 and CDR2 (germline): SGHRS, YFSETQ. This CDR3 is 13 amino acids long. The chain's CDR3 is CASSLDGNYGYTF. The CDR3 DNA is TGCGCCAGCAGCTTGGACGGCAACTATGGCTACACCTTC.

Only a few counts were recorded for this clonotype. In nucleotides, the CDR3 is TGCAGTGCCGTACCAGGGGGCCTTTACAATGAGCAGTTCTTC. It yields the protein CSAVPGGLYNEQFF. The chain uses TRBV20-1 and TRBJ2-1, with 8 nucleotides matching TRBD1. Germline CDR1 reads DFQATT; CDR2 reads SNEGSKA (reference sequence). Trimming took 6 bases from V and 4 from J; bases not matched to a gene: 8. The CDR3 runs to 14 residues.

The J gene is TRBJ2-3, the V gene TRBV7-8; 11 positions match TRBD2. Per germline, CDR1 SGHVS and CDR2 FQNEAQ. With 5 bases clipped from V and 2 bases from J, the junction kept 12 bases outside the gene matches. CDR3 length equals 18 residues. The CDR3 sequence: CASSPPSQGLADTDTQYF. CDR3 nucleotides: TGTGCCAGCAGCCCCCCTAGTCAGGGACTAGCGGACACAGATACGCAGTATTTT.

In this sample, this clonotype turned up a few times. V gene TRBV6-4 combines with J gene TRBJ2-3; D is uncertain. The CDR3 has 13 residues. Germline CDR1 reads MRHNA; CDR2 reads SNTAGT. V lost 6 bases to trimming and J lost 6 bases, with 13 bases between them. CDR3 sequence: CASRALVGDTQYF. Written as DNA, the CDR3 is TGTGCCAGCAGAGCCCTGGTCGGGGATACGCAGTATTTT.

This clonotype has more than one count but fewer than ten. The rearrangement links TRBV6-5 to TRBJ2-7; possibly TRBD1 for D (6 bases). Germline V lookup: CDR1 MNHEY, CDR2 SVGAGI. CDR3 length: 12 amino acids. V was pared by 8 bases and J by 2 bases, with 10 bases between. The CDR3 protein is CASRDTTYEQYF. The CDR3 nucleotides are TGTGCCAGCCGGGACACAACCTACGAGCAGTACTTC.

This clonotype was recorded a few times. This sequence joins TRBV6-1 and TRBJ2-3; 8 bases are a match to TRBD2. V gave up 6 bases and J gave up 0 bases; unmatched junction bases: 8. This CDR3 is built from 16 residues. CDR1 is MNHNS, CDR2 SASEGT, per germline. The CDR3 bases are TGTGCCAGCAGCCAACAATTAGCGGGGAGCACAGATACGCAGTATTTT. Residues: CASSQQLAGSTDTQYF.

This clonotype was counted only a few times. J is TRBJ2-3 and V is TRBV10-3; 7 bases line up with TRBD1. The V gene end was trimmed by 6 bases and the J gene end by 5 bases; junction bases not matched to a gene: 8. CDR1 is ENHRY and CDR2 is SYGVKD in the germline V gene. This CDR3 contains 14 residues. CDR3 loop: CAISRQGPRDTQYF. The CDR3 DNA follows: TGTGCCATCAGCAGACAGGGCCCCAGAGATACGCAGTATTTT.

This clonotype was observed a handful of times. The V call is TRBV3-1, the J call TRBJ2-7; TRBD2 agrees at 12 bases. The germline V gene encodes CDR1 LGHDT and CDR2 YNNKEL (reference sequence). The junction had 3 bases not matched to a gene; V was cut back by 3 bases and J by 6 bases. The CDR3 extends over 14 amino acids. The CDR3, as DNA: TGTGCCAGCAGCCAGACTAGCGGGAGATTCGAGCAGTACTTC. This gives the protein CASSQTSGRFEQYF.

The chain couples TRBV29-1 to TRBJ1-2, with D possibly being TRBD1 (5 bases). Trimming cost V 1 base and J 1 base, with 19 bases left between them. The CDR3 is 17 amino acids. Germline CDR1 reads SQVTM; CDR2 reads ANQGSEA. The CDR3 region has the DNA TGCAGCGTTGAAGCGGGTCTTCCGAGACAGCTTAACTATGGCTACACCTTC. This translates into CSVEAGLPRQLNYGYTF.

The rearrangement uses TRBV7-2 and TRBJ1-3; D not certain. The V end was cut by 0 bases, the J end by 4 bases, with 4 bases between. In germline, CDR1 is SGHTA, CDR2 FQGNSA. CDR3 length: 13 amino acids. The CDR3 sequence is CASSLARGNTIYF. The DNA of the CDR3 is TGTGCCAGCAGCTTAGCCAGGGGAAACACCATATATTTT.

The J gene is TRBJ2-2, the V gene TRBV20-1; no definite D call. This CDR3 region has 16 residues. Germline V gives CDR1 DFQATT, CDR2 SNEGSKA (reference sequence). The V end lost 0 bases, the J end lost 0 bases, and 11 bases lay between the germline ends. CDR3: CSAREVTDANTGELFF. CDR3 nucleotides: TGCAGTGCTAGAGAAGTAACTGACGCGAACACCGGGGAGCTGTTTTTT.

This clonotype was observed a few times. The CDR3 here is CASSPGPLEQYF. In nucleotides, the CDR3 is TGTGCCAGCAGCCCGGGACCCCTCGAGCAGTACTTC. The chain combines TRBV3-1 with TRBJ2-7; possibly TRBD1 or TRBD2 for D (5 bases each). Per germline, CDR1 LGHDT and CDR2 YNNKEL (reference sequence). The CDR3 length is 12 residues. The V end lost 4 bases, the J end lost 6 bases, and 10 bases lay between the germline ends.

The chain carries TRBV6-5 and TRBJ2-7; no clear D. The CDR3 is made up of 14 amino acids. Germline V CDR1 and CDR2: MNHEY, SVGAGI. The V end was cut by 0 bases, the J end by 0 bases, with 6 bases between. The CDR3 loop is CASSYSGHSYEQYF. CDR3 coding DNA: TGTGCCAGCAGTTACTCGGGCCACTCCTACGAGCAGTACTTC.